The clone carrying this T cell receptor beta chain rates as medium-sized (0.01 to 0.1%). These data are taken from a study of response to subunit inactivated influenza vaccine. MiXCR, run by TCRdb on the RT-PCR reads, gives a single entry per CDR3 protein. The table records around 200,000 distinct CDR3 sequences, 12% of them present only once. This CDR3 spans 15 amino acids. The V and J ends lost 1 base and 3 bases respectively, with 10 bases between them. Per the germline V gene, CDR1 is SNHLY and CDR2 is FYNNEI. Separately, the same data were catalogued under a study of T cells expressing NK-cell markers. This second report adds: Beta-chain TCR cDNA was generated via 5'RACE template switching with UMIs. Source material for TCR beta repertoires consisted of sorted CD3+CD56+NKG2C+, CD3+CD56+NKG2C- and CD3+CD56-NKG2C+ T cells. 1.0-7.0% of CD8+ T cells in about six donors belonged to dominant NKG2C+ clonotypes. Several donors' CD3+CD56-NKG2C+ cells were dominated by the same clonotypes. It was still unclear whether expanded NKG2C+ T cell clones were HCMV specific.

Sequences were derived from CD8+ T cells sorted from PBMCs, sampled about 13 days after vaccination. This rearrangement joins TRBV2 to TRBJ2-1, with D perhaps TRBD1 (5 bases). The TCR originated in a man in his fifties who received an inactivated influenza vaccine. The CDR3 here is CASSEEVQVYNEQFF. CDR3 sequence (DNA): TGTGCCAGCAGTGAAGAGGTACAGGTCTACAATGAGCAGTTCTTC.